Detailed here is one T cell receptor beta chain. The data were obtained in a study of CD8+CD57+ T cells in acquired aplastic anemia. All sequencing subjects had displayed CD8+CD57+ cell expansion on flow cytometry. The CDR3 consists of 14 residues. The germline V and J ends were trimmed by 1 base and 12 bases, with 14 bases remaining between them. Germline CDR1 and CDR2: SGHTS and YDEGEE. Profiling that covered TCR beta VDJ and CDR3 relied on genomic DNA as its template. TCRdb reprocessed the reads via MiXCR and lists one record per CDR3 protein. The sample yields 160,000 or so distinct CDR3 sequences, roughly 45% seen once.

This receptor was taken from a human donor with aplastic anemia. Material for sequencing was sorted CD4+, CD8+, or CD8+CD57+ T cells (not recorded which) from PBMCs. The chain recombines TRBV5-8 with TRBJ1-6; D is uncertain. The CDR3 nucleotides are TGTGCCAGCAGCTTGAAACCCCGGGAGGGACCCCTCCACTTT. Amino acid sequence: CASSLKPREGPLHF.